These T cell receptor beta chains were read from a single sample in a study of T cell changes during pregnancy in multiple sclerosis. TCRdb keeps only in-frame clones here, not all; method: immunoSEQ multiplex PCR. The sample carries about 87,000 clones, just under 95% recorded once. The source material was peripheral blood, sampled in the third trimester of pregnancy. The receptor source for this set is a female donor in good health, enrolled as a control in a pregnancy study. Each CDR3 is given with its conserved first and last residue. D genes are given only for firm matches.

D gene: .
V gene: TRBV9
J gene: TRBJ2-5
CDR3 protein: CASNRRREETQYF

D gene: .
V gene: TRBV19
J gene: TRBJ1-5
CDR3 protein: CASSIYGGREYQPQHF

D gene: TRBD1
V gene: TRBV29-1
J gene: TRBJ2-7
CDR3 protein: CSVRDRGTYEQYF

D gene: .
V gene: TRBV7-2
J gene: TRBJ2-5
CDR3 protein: CASSLTQGETQYF

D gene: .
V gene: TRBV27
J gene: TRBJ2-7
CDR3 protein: CASGTTVSYEQYF

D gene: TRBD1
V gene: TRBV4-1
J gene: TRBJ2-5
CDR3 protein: CASSQGQGTKETQYF

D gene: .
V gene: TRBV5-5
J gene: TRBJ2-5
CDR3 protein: CASSSRGETQYF

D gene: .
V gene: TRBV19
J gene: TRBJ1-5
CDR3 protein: CASSIVHGDNQPQHF

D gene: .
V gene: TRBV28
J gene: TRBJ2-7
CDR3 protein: CASSQSGYEQYF

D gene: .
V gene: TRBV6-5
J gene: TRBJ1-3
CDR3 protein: CARGKGGGSGNTIYF

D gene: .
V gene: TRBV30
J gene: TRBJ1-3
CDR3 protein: CAWSGLRNENTIYF

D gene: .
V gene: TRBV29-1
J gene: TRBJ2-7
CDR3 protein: CSVEGAATSTSYEQYF

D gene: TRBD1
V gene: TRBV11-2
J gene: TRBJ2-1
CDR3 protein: CGSSLDRGENEQFF

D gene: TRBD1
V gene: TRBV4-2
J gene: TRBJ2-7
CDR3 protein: CASSRQGSYEQYF

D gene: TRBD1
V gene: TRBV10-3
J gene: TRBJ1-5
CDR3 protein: CAISPGQGDNQPQHF

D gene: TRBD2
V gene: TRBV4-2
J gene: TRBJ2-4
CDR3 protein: CASSQAWREWNIQYF

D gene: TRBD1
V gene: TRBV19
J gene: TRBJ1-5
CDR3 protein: CASRRQGWDQPQHF

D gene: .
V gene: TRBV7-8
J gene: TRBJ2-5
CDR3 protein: CASSLASGQETQYF

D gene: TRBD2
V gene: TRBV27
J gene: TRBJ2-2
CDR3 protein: CASSRGLADTGELFF

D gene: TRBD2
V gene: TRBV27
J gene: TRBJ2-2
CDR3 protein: CASSLFLAANTGELFF

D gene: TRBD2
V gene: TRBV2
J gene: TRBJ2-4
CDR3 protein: CASVVSGRADIQYF

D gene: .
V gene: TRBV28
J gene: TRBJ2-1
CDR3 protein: CASSTPFEQPFNEQFF

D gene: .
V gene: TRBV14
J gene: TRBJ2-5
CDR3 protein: CASSRPGVGETQYF

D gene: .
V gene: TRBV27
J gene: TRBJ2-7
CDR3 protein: CASSLRVSYEQYF

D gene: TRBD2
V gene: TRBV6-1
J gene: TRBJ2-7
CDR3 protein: CASSEARTSGYEQYF

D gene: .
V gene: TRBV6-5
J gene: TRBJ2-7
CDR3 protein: CASTSGGAGSYEQYF

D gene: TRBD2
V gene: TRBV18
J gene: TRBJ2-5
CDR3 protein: CASSQGLAGGGETQYF

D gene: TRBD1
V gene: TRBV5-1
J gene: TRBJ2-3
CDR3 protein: CASTLDRAGTDTQYF

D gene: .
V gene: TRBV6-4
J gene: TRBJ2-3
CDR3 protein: CASSDRGEDTQYF

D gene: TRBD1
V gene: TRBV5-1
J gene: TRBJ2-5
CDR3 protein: CASSLVGTAKETQYF

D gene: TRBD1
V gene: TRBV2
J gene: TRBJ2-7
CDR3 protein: CASSEALLWVGQGETYEQYF

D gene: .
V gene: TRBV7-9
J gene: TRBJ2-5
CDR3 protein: CASSPDRRSGETQYF

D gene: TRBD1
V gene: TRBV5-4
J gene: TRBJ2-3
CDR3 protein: CASSFGQATDTQYF